The 17 T cell receptor beta chains in this list originate from one sample, sequenced in a study of response to subunit inactivated influenza vaccine. TCRdb called the RT-PCR reads again in MiXCR, with one record for every CDR3 protein. The data show about 500,000 distinct CDR3 sequences, with 15% to 20% seen just once and 3% held by the top ten. Sequences were derived from CD4+ T cells sorted from PBMCs, sampled roughly 24 months after vaccination. Receptor source: a man aged 50 to 75 who received an inactivated influenza vaccine.

This clonotype has just a few counts. The J gene is TRBJ1-1, the V gene TRBV20-1; possibly TRBD1 for D (5 bases). Trimming pared 6 bases from V and 0 bases from J, leaving 14 bases between. Per germline, CDR1 DFQATT and CDR2 SNEGSKA (reference sequence). The CDR3 spans 14 residues. The CDR3: CSAGDGPLNTEAFF. For the CDR3, the DNA is TGCAGTGCGGGGGACGGCCCCCTGAACACTGAAGCTTTCTTT.

This clonotype has only a few counts. This chain links TRBV5-1 with TRBJ2-5; 9 bases line up with TRBD1. J was trimmed by 3 bases and V by 3 bases; bases with no gene match: 3. The CDR3 extends over 14 amino acids. The germline CDR1 and CDR2 sequences are SGHRS and YFSETQ. CDR3 loop: CASSYRTGEETQYF. CDR3 coding DNA: TGCGCCAGCAGCTACCGGACAGGGGAAGAGACCCAGTACTTC.

This clonotype has ten or more counts. The chain couples TRBV20-1 to TRBJ2-5; D is possibly TRBD1 (6 bases). Germline V gene lookup returns CDR1 DFQATT and CDR2 SNEGSKA (reference sequence). The CDR3 runs 13 residues. Trimming removed 7 bases from V and 2 bases from J, with 14 bases in between. CDR3 sequence reads: CSGARTAQETQYF. CDR3 nucleotide sequence: TGCAGTGGGGCTCGGACAGCTCAAGAGACCCAGTACTTC.

This clonotype was picked up a small number of times. The rearrangement uses TRBV5-1 and TRBJ2-3; 9 bases map to TRBD1. The CDR3 sequence is 15 residues long. V trimming: 4 bases; J trimming: 4 bases; junction bases outside the gene matches: 7. Germline V gene data show CDR1 as SGHRS and CDR2 as YFSETQ. CDR3 sequence: CASSLLTGGADTQYF. CDR3 in DNA: TGCGCCAGCAGCCTCCTGACAGGGGGTGCAGATACGCAGTATTTT.

This clonotype occurred many times. The chain joins TRBV5-1 to TRBJ2-1; 9 nucleotides align to TRBD2. This CDR3 is 15 amino acids long. The V and J ends lost 4 bases and 1 base, in that order; junction bases with no gene match: 3. Germline CDR1 and CDR2: SGHRS and YFSETQ. DNA for the CDR3: TGCGCCAGCAGCCAGGGACTAGCTTCCTACAATGAGCAGTTCTTC. This translates into CASSQGLASYNEQFF. Variable domain in full (rest from reference TRBV5-1 and TRBJ2-1): KAGVTQTPRYLIKTRGQQVTLSCSPISGHRSVSWYQQTPGQGLQFLFEYFSETQRNKGNFPGRFSGRQFSNSRSEMNVSTLELGDSALYLCASSQGLASYNEQFFGPGTRLTVL.

The sample holds a few counts of this clonotype. J is TRBJ2-5 and V is TRBV5-1; no clear D. Germline lookup yields CDR1 SGHRS and CDR2 YFSETQ. Trimming pared 0 bases from V and 3 bases from J, leaving 12 bases between. The CDR3 is 15 residues long. CDR3 protein: CASSLDVGAKETQYF. CDR3 coding DNA: TGCGCCAGCAGCTTGGATGTGGGCGCTAAAGAGACCCAGTACTTC.

This clonotype was picked up a small number of times. The V call is TRBV29-1, the J call TRBJ1-1; D unclear. In germline, CDR1 is SQVTM, CDR2 ANQGSEA. V lost 7 bases and J lost 4, with 16 bases in between. The CDR3 contains 13 residues. This CDR3 is CSADPTRSTEAFF. CDR3 DNA sequence: TGCAGCGCCGACCCAACCAGGAGCACTGAAGCTTTCTTT.

The V and J genes are TRBV28 and TRBJ2-2; D call uncertain. Germline V gene data show CDR1 as MDHEN and CDR2 as SYDVKM. V shed 4 bases and J shed 16 bases, with 13 bases lying between them. This CDR3 has 11 amino acids. The CDR3 protein is CASSSPPSTFF. In DNA, the CDR3 is TGTGCCAGCAGTTCCCCACCGAGCACGTTTTTT.

This chain joins TRBV6-1 and TRBJ1-1; 7 bases match TRBD1. The ends lost 5 bases at V and 0 bases at J; junction bases unmatched: 9. Germline values: CDR1 MNHNS, CDR2 SASEGT. The CDR3 is made up of 16 amino acids. CDR3 bases: TGTGCCAGCAGTAATACGGGACAGACAATGAACACTGAAGCTTTCTTT. Translation gives CASSNTGQTMNTEAFF.

This chain connects TRBV6-1 to TRBJ1-1, with 9 bases identical to TRBD1. Germline V gene data show CDR1 as MNHNS and CDR2 as SASEGT. Trimming took 5 bases from V and 3 from J; bases not matched to a gene: 7. There are 15 residues in the CDR3. In DNA form, the CDR3 reads TGTGCCAGCAGTCCGCGGGGACAGGGATACACTGAAGCTTTCTTT. This encodes CASSPRGQGYTEAFF.

The gene calls are TRBV20-1 and TRBJ2-1, with 7 bases aligning to TRBD2. The junction had 9 bases not matched to a gene; V was cut back by 4 bases and J by 6 bases. The CDR3 sequence is 14 residues long. Germline CDR1 reads DFQATT; CDR2 reads SNEGSKA (reference sequence). CDR3 nucleotide sequence: TGCAGTGCTACCTTTGGGGGGAGGGGCAATGAGCAGTTCTTC. Translated: CSATFGGRGNEQFF.

This clonotype has just a few counts. The chain employs TRBV24-1 and TRBJ2-1; D is undetermined. The CDR3 sequence is 13 residues long. Germline values: CDR1 KGHDR, CDR2 SFDVKD. V lost 5 bases and J lost 8, with 12 bases in between. CDR3 nucleotides: TGTGCCACCAGTGTCCCGGAGTTGGATGAGCAGTTCTTC. This encodes CATSVPELDEQFF.

This clonotype was counted only a few times. The chain combines TRBV15 with TRBJ2-2; 8 bases align to TRBD1. Losses at the gene ends were 4 bases for V and 5 bases for J; bases not matched to a gene: 9. The CDR3 totals 16 residues. From germline, CDR1 is LNHNV and CDR2 YYDKDF (reference sequence). CDR3 in amino acids: CATSNRQGLPTGELFF. CDR3 sequence (DNA): TGTGCCACCAGCAATAGACAGGGGCTCCCTACCGGGGAGCTGTTTTTT.

This clonotype has a handful of counts. This rearrangement joins TRBV12-3 or TRBV12-4 to TRBJ1-2; D is uncertain. The CDR3 has 12 residues. V dropped 6 bases and J dropped 5 bases, with 10 bases sitting between them. The CDR3 spells CASSALEYGYTF. The CDR3 bases are TGTGCCAGCAGCGCCCTTGAGTATGGCTACACCTTC.

This clonotype came up a few times. The V and J genes are TRBV6-6 and TRBJ1-1; D uncertain. The germline V and J ends were trimmed by 3 bases and 7 bases, with 6 bases remaining between them. The CDR3 is made up of 11 amino acids. CDR1 MNHNY and CDR2 SVGAGI come from the germline V gene (reference sequence). This chain's CDR3 is CASSYRFEAFF. For the CDR3, the DNA is TGTGCCAGCAGTTATCGGTTTGAAGCTTTCTTT.

The chain couples TRBV5-6 to TRBJ1-5; D possibly corresponds to TRBD1 (5 bases). The V end was cut by 0 bases, the J end by 2 bases, with 12 bases between. This CDR3 has 16 residues. The V gene's germline CDR1 is SGHDT and CDR2 YYEEEE. The CDR3 bases are TGTGCCAGCAGCTTGGCCGGGGGGGGAGGCAATCAGCCCCAGCATTTT. Its protein is CASSLAGGGGNQPQHF.

In its sample, this clonotype was seen a few times. The chain joins TRBV28 to TRBJ2-5; 9 bases are a match to TRBD1. Germline loops: CDR1 MDHEN, CDR2 SYDVKM. V gave up 5 bases and J gave up 0 bases; unmatched junction bases: 7. The CDR3 runs 16 residues. The DNA of the CDR3 is TGTGCCAGCAGTCCTATGACAGGGGGGTACCAAGAGACCCAGTACTTC. Protein: CASSPMTGGYQETQYF.